Below, 28 T cell receptor beta chains from the same sample are listed, as sequenced in a study of T cells in Graves' hyperthyroidism and ophthalmopathy. TCR beta CDR3 sequences were amplified from RNA transcripts. The TCR CDR3 was amplified in a first-round RT-PCR using the HTBI primer set. TCRdb re-called the multiplex PCR reads with MiXCR, one entry per CDR3 protein. In the table there are a few hundred thousand distinct CDR3 sequences, less than 20% of which are singletons. Sequenced: blood. The receptor set was obtained from a woman in her 30s with Graves' hyperthyroidism.

CDR3 DNA sequence: TGTGCCAGTAGTATTGGGTTCTCTGGGGCCAACGTCCTGACTTTC. Residues: CASSIGFSGANVLTF. The chain is built from TRBV19 and TRBJ2-6; D remains unclear. Germline values: CDR1 LNHDA, CDR2 SQIVND (reference sequence). The CDR3 runs 15 residues. Trimming took off 3 bases at V and 0 bases at J, with 6 bases between the two ends.

This clonotype was counted at least ten times. V gene TRBV9 combines with J gene TRBJ2-7; 7 bases fit TRBD2. J gave up 5 bases and V 3 bases, and 11 bases lay outside the gene matches. Germline loops: CDR1 SGDLS, CDR2 YYNGEE. The CDR3 extends over 15 amino acids. The CDR3 DNA sequence: TGTGCCAGCAGCGCAACCGGGACTACGGTAAACGAGCAGTACTTC. Translation: CASSATGTTVNEQYF.

This clonotype was observed at least ten times. The chain combines TRBV28 with TRBJ2-1; 10 bases line up with TRBD2. The CDR3 totals 17 residues. J lost 4 bases, V lost 4 bases, and 10 bases had no gene match. Germline CDR1 and CDR2: MDHEN and SYDVKM. In DNA, the CDR3 is TGTGCCAGCAGTTGGGAGGGCGGACTAGCGGCATACAATGAGCAGTTCTTC. Translation gives CASSWEGGLAAYNEQFF.

There are a few counts of this clonotype. The chain carries TRBV7-2 and TRBJ2-7, with 8 bases fitting TRBD2. Germline assignment: CDR1 SGHTA and CDR2 FQGNSA. This CDR3 is built from 14 residues. The V segment lost 6 bases and the J segment 2 bases; nucleotides outside the gene matches: 6. In DNA, the CDR3 is TGTGCCAGCAGACTTACTAGCGGCACCTACGAGCAGTACTTC. This encodes CASRLTSGTYEQYF. Using reference TRBV7-2 and TRBJ2-7 for the parts outside the CDR3, the full variable domain is GAGVSQSPSNKVTEKGKDVELRCDPISGHTALYWYRQSLGQGLEFLIYFQGNSAPDKSGLPSDRFSAERTGGSVSTLTIQRTQQEDSAVYLCASRLTSGTYEQYFGPGTRLTVT.

The table lists this clonotype with many counts. V gene TRBV7-2 combines with J gene TRBJ1-2, with 7 bases that match TRBD1. Trimming cost V 4 bases and J 8 bases; bases outside gene matches: 13. Germline CDR1 reads SGHTA; CDR2 reads FQGNSA. The CDR3 loop spans 15 amino acids. The CDR3 spells CASSSQGGLSLGYTF. Here the CDR3 DNA reads TGTGCCAGCAGCTCCCAGGGGGGGTTGTCGTTGGGCTACACCTTC.

The V gene is TRBV30, the J gene TRBJ2-3, with TRBD2 identical over 15 bases. Germline V gives CDR1 GTSNPN, CDR2 SVGIG (reference sequence). Trimming at V came to 3 bases and at J to 4 bases, leaving 14 bases not matched to a gene. CDR3 size: 19 residues. CDR3 sequence (DNA): TGTGCCTGGAGATTAGCTGGACTAGCGGGAGGGCCCTTACCAGATACGCAGTATTTT. This codes for CAWRLAGLAGGPLPDTQYF.

The sample holds many counts of this clonotype. DNA for the CDR3: TGTGCCACCAGTGGTGTCGGAGAGACCCAGTACTTC. Encoded protein: CATSGVGETQYF. This chain links TRBV24-1 with TRBJ2-5; unclear D gene. The CDR3 sequence is 12 residues long. The V end lost 5 bases, the J end lost 4 bases, and 7 bases lay between the germline ends. Germline V CDR1 and CDR2: KGHDR, SFDVKD.

This clonotype has more than one count but fewer than ten. The chain carries TRBV27 and TRBJ2-2, with TRBD2 matching 7 bases. V lost 4 bases to trimming and J lost 2 bases; unmatched junction nucleotides: 7. This CDR3 has 16 residues. Germline values: CDR1 MNHEY, CDR2 SMNVEV (reference sequence). The CDR3 sequence: CASSSRVAGNTGELFF. As DNA, the CDR3 is TGTGCCAGCAGTTCCCGGGTAGCGGGCAACACCGGGGAGCTGTTTTTT.

Only a few counts were recorded for this clonotype. The chain is built from TRBV18 and TRBJ2-7; 8 bases map to TRBD2. The CDR3 has 16 residues. V trimming: 0 bases; J trimming: 5 bases; junction bases outside the gene matches: 9. Germline CDR1 and CDR2: KGHSH and LQKENI. The CDR3, as DNA: TGTGCCAGCTCACCACCGTCGACGGGAGGGCGGGACGAGCAGTACTTC. This sequence encodes CASSPPSTGGRDEQYF.

This clonotype was recorded many times. The gene calls are TRBV20-1 and TRBJ2-7; D uncertain. CDR3 size: 10 residues. Germline values: CDR1 DFQATT, CDR2 SNEGSKA (reference sequence). Trimming removed 6 bases at V and 7 bases at J, with 10 bases between. CDR3 sequence reads: CSAALGEQYF. CDR3 in DNA: TGCAGTGCGGCGCTGGGAGAGCAGTACTTC.

Concerning this clonotype itself: The CDR3 does not close with the conserved phenylalanine or tryptophan, likely indicating a read error. This chain links TRBV28 with TRBJ2-7; a possible D gene is TRBD2 (5 bases). This CDR3 has 13 amino acids. Germline V gene data show CDR1 as MDHEN and CDR2 as SYDVKM. The V and J ends lost 3 bases and 3 bases respectively, with 9 bases between them. CDR3 bases: TGTGCCAGCAGTTTTGTCGGGGACTACGAGCAGTACCTC. Its protein product is CASSFVGDYEQYL.

This clonotype was observed at least ten times. The CDR3 sequence: CASSRGQRTDTQYF. The DNA of the CDR3 is TGTGCCAGCAGCAGGGGACAGCGCACAGATACGCAGTATTTT. The V call is TRBV7-3, the J call TRBJ2-3, with 7 bases identical to TRBD1. J was trimmed by 1 base and V by 5 bases; bases with no gene match: 3. In germline, CDR1 is SGHTA, CDR2 FQGTGA. CDR3 length equals 14 residues. The full variable domain, rest sourced from reference TRBV7-3 and TRBJ2-3, is GAGVSQTPSNKVTEKGKYVELRCDPISGHTALYWYRQSLGQGPEFLIYFQGTGAADDSGLPNDRFFAVRPEGSVSTLKIQRTERGDSAVYLCASSRGQRTDTQYFGPGTRLTVL.

In the case of this clonotype: Germline and junction disagree at one end, which may indicate a read error. CDR3 nucleotide sequence: TGTGCAAGCTCACAGTCAGGGGGCCTGGTGGGCAATCAGCCCCAGCATTTT. As protein: CASSQSGGLVGNQPQHF. The chain combines TRBV18 with TRBJ1-5; 8 positions agree with TRBD1. This CDR3 contains 17 residues. Germline loops: CDR1 KGHSH, CDR2 LQKENI.

This clonotype was counted at least ten times. CDR3 protein: CSVVDRGRFLNTEAFF. The CDR3 nucleotides are TGCAGCGTCGTGGATAGGGGGCGGTTTCTAAACACTGAAGCTTTCTTT. The chain employs TRBV29-1 and TRBJ1-1; TRBD1 matches 7 bases. After removal of 6 bases from V and 2 bases from J, the junction contained 15 bases not matched to a gene. From germline, CDR1 is SQVTM and CDR2 ANQGSEA. This CDR3 is built from 16 residues.

For this clonotype: A much larger clone differs from this one at a single base, so this may be a read error. The chain recombines TRBV5-1 with TRBJ2-7; 10 nucleotides align to TRBD2. From germline, CDR1 is SGHRS and CDR2 YFSETQ. The trim removed 7 bases at V and 5 bases at J, leaving 12 bases unmatched. The CDR3 is made up of 15 amino acids. The CDR3, as DNA: TGCGCCAGCCCATCCAGCGGGAGGGCCCTCGACGAGCAGTACTTC. Its protein is CASPSSGRALDEQYF.

CDR3 region: CASSLRRDGYTF. DNA for the CDR3: TGTGCCAGCAGTCTCCGTAGGGATGGCTACACCTTC. The rearrangement links TRBV28 to TRBJ1-2, with D unclear. The CDR3 extends over 12 amino acids. The germline CDR1 and CDR2 sequences are MDHEN and SYDVKM. Trimming removed 5 bases at V and 6 bases at J, with 10 bases between.

The chain couples TRBV5-4 to TRBJ2-3; D unresolved. This CDR3 has 14 amino acids. With 4 bases removed from V and 5 bases from J, the gap between germline ends came to 14 bases. Per germline, CDR1 SGHNT and CDR2 YYREEE (reference sequence). The CDR3 nucleotides are TGTGCCAGCAGCCCCCGTCTAGTCGAAGATACGCAGTATTTT. Residues: CASSPRLVEDTQYF.

At least ten counts were recorded for this clonotype. The chain employs TRBV20-1 and TRBJ2-7; unclear D gene. V lost 0 bases to trimming and J lost 3 bases, with 6 bases between them. This CDR3 has 12 residues. CDR1 and CDR2 (germline): DFQATT, SNEGSKA (reference sequence). The CDR3 is CSARDKGYEQYF. CDR3 bases: TGCAGTGCTAGAGATAAGGGCTACGAGCAGTACTTC.

This clonotype came up many times. The chain is built from TRBV18 and TRBJ1-6; 8 positions agree with TRBD1. Unmatched junction bases numbered 0, after V lost 3 bases and J lost 8 bases. Looked up from germline, CDR1 is KGHSH and CDR2 is LQKENI. This CDR3 region has 13 residues. CDR3 sequence (DNA): TGTGCCAGCTCACCGACAGGGGATTCACCCCTCCACTTT. Translating gives CASSPTGDSPLHF.

A note on this clonotype: A much larger clonotype is one base distant, so this may be a read error. The gene calls are TRBV7-2 and TRBJ2-7, with 9 bases lining up with TRBD2. Germline-derived CDR1 and CDR2 are SGHTA and FQGNSA. V shed 3 bases and J 1 base; nucleotides not matched to a gene: 13. The CDR3 runs to 18 residues. In DNA, the CDR3 is TGTGCCAGCAGCTTCGGTTTCCCCTTGGCGGGAGGGTCCTACGAGCAGTACTTC. It yields the protein CASSFGFPLAGGSYEQYF.

V is TRBV5-1 and J is TRBJ2-7; 8 positions agree with TRBD2. The V segment lost 0 bases and the J segment 1 base; nucleotides outside the gene matches: 9. Germline V gene data show CDR1 as SGHRS and CDR2 as YFSETQ. The CDR3 is 17 residues long. The DNA of the CDR3 is TGCGCCAGCAGCTTGGCGGGTAGCGGGGCATTTTCCTACGAGCAGTACTTC. Amino acid sequence: CASSLAGSGAFSYEQYF.

This clonotype was seen repeatedly, ten times or more. V usage is TRBV20-1 and J usage is TRBJ2-3; 8 bases agree with TRBD1. Germline values: CDR1 DFQATT, CDR2 SNEGSKA (reference sequence). This CDR3 spans 15 amino acids. The ends lost 5 bases at V and 3 bases at J; junction bases unmatched: 10. The CDR3 bases are TGCAGTGCTCCCACAGGGGGTAGTTGGACAGATACGCAGTATTTT. Its translation: CSAPTGGSWTDTQYF.

This clonotype was observed at least ten times. The CDR3 is CASSLDPGSDTQYF. The DNA of the CDR3 is TGTGCCAGCAGCTTAGATCCAGGGTCAGATACGCAGTATTTT. V usage is TRBV11-2 and J usage is TRBJ2-3, with D tentatively TRBD1 (5 bases). The germline CDR1 and CDR2 sequences are SGHAT and FQNNGV. The CDR3 spans 14 residues. Between the trimmed V and J ends, which lost 0 bases and 4 bases, there was a span of 8 bases. The full variable domain, completed using reference TRBV11-2 and TRBJ2-3, is EAGVAQSPRYKIIEKRQSVAFWCNPISGHATLYWYQQILGQGPKLLIQFQNNGVVDDSQLPKDRFSAERLKGVDSTLKIQPAKLEDSAVYLCASSLDPGSDTQYFGPGTRLTVL.

This clonotype was detected many times. CDR3 sequence (DNA): TGCAGTGCTAGTCCACTCGCCGGACTAGCGGATCCAAGCTCCTACAATGAGCAGTTCTTC. Translation: CSASPLAGLADPSSYNEQFF. The chain recombines TRBV20-1 with TRBJ2-1, with TRBD2 identical over 10 bases. This CDR3 region has 20 residues. The germline V gene encodes CDR1 DFQATT and CDR2 SNEGSKA (reference sequence). J gave up 0 bases and V 3 bases, and 17 bases lay outside the gene matches.

This clonotype was seen many times. The chain joins TRBV5-5 to TRBJ2-2; D is unresolved. The germline gives CDR1 SGHKS, CDR2 YYEKEE (reference sequence). Between the trimmed V and J ends, which lost 4 bases and 0 bases, there was a span of 16 bases. The CDR3 sequence is 17 residues long. The CDR3 bases are TGTGCCAGCAGCGTTAAACCGACCCTAGCGAACACCGGGGAGCTGTTTTTT. It yields the protein CASSVKPTLANTGELFF.

This clonotype was counted between two and nine times. The V gene is TRBV7-9, the J gene TRBJ1-2; D is possibly TRBD1 (5 bases). The CDR3 is made up of 15 amino acids. The germline V and J ends were trimmed by 8 bases and 0 bases, with 16 bases remaining between them. Germline V lookup: CDR1 SEHNR, CDR2 FQNEAQ (reference sequence). This CDR3 is CASYRGVGANYGYTF. In DNA, the CDR3 is TGTGCCAGCTATAGGGGAGTCGGGGCTAACTATGGCTACACCTTC.

The chain uses TRBV12-3 or TRBV12-4 and TRBJ2-7; 10 bases agree with TRBD1. Trimming at V came to 7 bases and at J to 6 bases, leaving 15 bases not matched to a gene. CDR3 length equals 16 residues. The CDR3: CASTLSGTGARGEQYF. Here the CDR3 DNA reads TGTGCCAGCACCTTATCAGGGACAGGGGCCCGGGGCGAGCAGTACTTC.

On this clonotype: A much larger clone lies one base from this, so it may be a read error. The chain uses TRBV11-2 and TRBJ2-5; D remains unclear. Per the germline V gene, CDR1 is SGHAT and CDR2 is FQNNGV. V was pared by 5 bases and J by 4 bases, with 17 bases between. This CDR3 has 15 amino acids. CDR3 region: CASSRERFPGETQYF. CDR3 bases: TGTGCCAGCAGCCGAGAGAGGTTCCCAGGAGAGACCCAGTACTTC. Using reference TRBV11-2 and TRBJ2-5 for the parts outside the CDR3, the full variable domain is EAGVAQSPRYKIIEKRQSVAFWCNPISGHATLYWYQQILGQGPKLLIQFQNNGVVDDSQLPKDRFSAERLKGVDSTLKIQPAKLEDSAVYLCASSRERFPGETQYFGPGTRLLVL.